Below, 13 T cell receptor beta chains from the same sample are listed, as sequenced in a study of CD8 T cells in ankylosing spondylitis. TCRdb reanalysed the 5' RACE reads using MiXCR and keeps one entry per CDR3 protein. This table holds 150,000 to 250,000 distinct CDR3 sequences, roughly 12% found once. Material for sequencing was blood, either unsorted or a sorted T cell fraction (not recorded which). These receptors originate from a male donor with ankylosing spondylitis or in good health (not recorded which).

This clonotype was observed many times. The chain couples TRBV4-1 to TRBJ1-1; a weak D match, TRBD1 (5 bases). The CDR3 is made up of 14 amino acids. CDR1 is MGHRA and CDR2 is YSYEKL in the germline V gene. The V end was cut by 3 bases, the J end by 6 bases, with 14 bases between. This CDR3 is CASSQGGGGAEAFF. The CDR3 DNA reads TGCGCCAGCAGCCAGGGGGGGGGTGGTGCTGAAGCTTTCTTT.

J is TRBJ2-3 and V is TRBV10-1; D is unclear. The CDR3 extends over 13 amino acids. The germline CDR1 and CDR2 sequences are WNHNN and SYGVQD (reference sequence). V shed 0 bases and J shed 2 bases, with 3 bases lying between them. Here the CDR3 reads CASSESITDTQYF. DNA of the CDR3: TGCGCCAGCAGTGAGTCCATCACAGATACGCAGTATTTT.

In its sample, this clonotype was seen many times. This chain uses TRBV5-1 with TRBJ2-1, with 10 nucleotides matching TRBD1. The V and J ends lost 2 bases and 7 bases, in that order; junction bases with no gene match: 6. CDR3 size: 15 residues. CDR1 and CDR2 from the germline V gene are SGHRS and YFSETQ. CDR3 sequence reads: CASSLRQGARNEQFF. The CDR3 coding sequence is TGCGCCAGCAGCTTACGACAGGGGGCGAGGAATGAGCAGTTCTTC.

The genes are TRBV29-1 and TRBJ2-2; D possibly corresponds to TRBD2 (5 bases). With 3 bases removed from V and 1 base from J, the gap between germline ends came to 15 bases. CDR1 SQVTM and CDR2 ANQGSEA come from the germline V gene. This CDR3 has 16 amino acids. In DNA form, the CDR3 reads TGCAGCGTTGAGGGGATGGGGAGAGGGAACACCGGGGAGCTGTTTTTT. Its protein product is CSVEGMGRGNTGELFF.

On this clonotype: One junction end disagrees with the germline gene, perhaps due to a read error. This sequence joins TRBV2 and TRBJ2-5; 7 bases are a match to TRBD2. Germline lookup yields CDR1 SNHLY and CDR2 FYNNEI. The CDR3 spans 11 residues. CDR3 bases: TGTGTCAGCGGGGCTCAAGAGACCCAGTACTTC. It codes for CVSGAQETQYF.

About this clonotype itself: One junction end does not reproduce the germline sequence, and a read error may be involved. CDR3 residues: CATSSLRGLAGYTQYF. The CDR3 DNA sequence: TGTGCCACCAGCAGCTTAAGGGGACTAGCGGGATATACGCAGTATTTT. This chain joins TRBV11-2 and TRBJ2-3, with TRBD2 matching over 13 bases. Germline values: CDR1 SGHAT, CDR2 FQNNGV. This CDR3 contains 16 residues.

This chain links TRBV11-2 with TRBJ2-1; TRBD2 matches at 10 bases. V lost 1 base to trimming and J lost 7 bases; unmatched junction nucleotides: 10. The CDR3 spans 17 residues. CDR1 is SGHAT, CDR2 FQNNGV, per germline. DNA for the CDR3: TGTGCCAGCAGCTTAGGTCGGAGCGGGAGGGCCTGGAATGAGCAGTTCTTC. This gives the protein CASSLGRSGRAWNEQFF. Complete variable domain (other parts from reference TRBV11-2 and TRBJ2-1): EAGVAQSPRYKIIEKRQSVAFWCNPISGHATLYWYQQILGQGPKLLIQFQNNGVVDDSQLPKDRFSAERLKGVDSTLKIQPAKLEDSAVYLCASSLGRSGRAWNEQFFGPGTRLTVL.

This clonotype was seen more than once but under ten times. The chain carries TRBV12-3 or TRBV12-4 and TRBJ1-1; D not certain. Trimming stripped 3 bases from V and 1 base from J, with 6 bases between. This CDR3 contains 13 residues. The CDR3 region has the DNA TGTGCCAGCAGTTTTGCCAAGAACACTGAAGCTTTCTTT. Encoded protein: CASSFAKNTEAFF.

In this sample, this clonotype turned up a few times. The chain carries TRBV7-9 and TRBJ2-1; D is undetermined. The CDR3 consists of 11 residues. Trimming took 1 base from V and 12 from J, leaving 7 bases between them. The germline V gene has CDR1 SEHNR and CDR2 FQNEAQ (reference sequence). The CDR3 region is CASSLEWGQFF. CDR3 in DNA: TGTGCCAGCAGCTTAGAATGGGGGCAGTTCTTC.

The chain uses TRBV20-1 and TRBJ1-2; TRBD1 agrees at 9 bases. The length of the CDR3 is 11 residues. The V segment lost 7 bases and the J segment 5 bases; nucleotides outside the gene matches: 2. CDR1 DFQATT and CDR2 SNEGSKA come from the germline V gene (reference sequence). CDR3 sequence (DNA): TGCAGTGGTGGACAGGGGTATGGCTACACCTTC. Translated, it gives CSGGQGYGYTF.

This chain links TRBV21-1 with TRBJ2-7. TRBV21-1 is shown as a pseudogene. The CDR3 loop spans 13 amino acids. Here the CDR3 reads CASSEQVSYEQYF. CDR3 coding DNA: TGTGCCAGCAGCGAACAGGTATCCTACGAGCAGTACTTC.

Many counts were recorded for this clonotype. This chain connects TRBV5-1 to TRBJ2-2, with 8 bases matching TRBD2. With 4 bases clipped from V and 2 bases from J, the junction kept 10 bases outside the gene matches. This CDR3 region has 17 residues. The germline gives CDR1 SGHRS, CDR2 YFSETQ. The CDR3 sequence: CASSNILTSGNTGELFF. In nucleotides, the CDR3 is TGCGCCAGCAGCAACATCCTCACTAGCGGTAACACCGGGGAGCTGTTTTTT.

This clonotype was seen repeatedly, ten times or more. J is TRBJ2-7 and V is TRBV18; D is unclear. The CDR3 sequence is 14 residues long. V was shortened by 1 base and J by 3 bases, with 10 bases between the two germline ends. The germline V gene has CDR1 KGHSH and CDR2 LQKENI. The CDR3: CASSPQATHYEQYF. The CDR3 DNA sequence: TGTGCCAGCTCACCACAGGCGACCCACTACGAGCAGTACTTC.